This T cell receptor beta chain stems from a study of blood T cells in healthy people across ages. It was with a sample-barcoded 5' primer and a J-beta primer mix that a second PCR of about 6 to 11 cycles was run. TCRdb independently ran MiXCR on the 5' RACE reads; one entry per CDR3 protein. The sample has 710,000 or so distinct CDR3 sequences; over 20% are singletons. Every donor provided approximately 10 milliliters of peripheral blood. The CDR3 is made up of 13 amino acids. Germline V gene lookup returns CDR1 KGHDR and CDR2 SFDVKD. Trimming shortened V by 9 bases and J by 0 bases, and 9 bases separated the two germline ends.

This chain connects TRBV24-1 to TRBJ2-3; a possible D gene is TRBD2 (6 bases). The specimen sequenced was blood. The TCR comes from a man between 65 and 79 years old in good health. The DNA for the CDR3 is TGTGCCACCGAAAGCGGGAGCACAGATACGCAGTATTTT. This gives the protein CATESGSTDTQYF.